Listed below are T cell receptor beta chains from one sample, sequenced in a study of control samples from healthy donors and cancer patients. Some clones are missing from TCRdb's copy, which holds only in-frame ones; the method was immunoSEQ multiplex PCR. The sample has roughly 93,000 clones; roughly nine tenths are singletons. Sequencing was carried out using PBMCs. The receptors were gathered from a woman in her 50s with colorectal cancer. Both conserved end residues are trimmed from each CDR3.

TRBV19,TRBJ2-1,ASSTNDRGDYNEQF
TRBV6-6,TRBJ2-1,ASSYSSQLAYNEQF
TRBV4-3,TRBJ1-6,ASSQDLQGSNSPLH
TRBV6-2/TRBV6-3,TRBJ1-5,ASSYFISGQGNQPQH
TRBV24-1,TRBJ1-1,ATSDLRDCMNTEAF
TRBV4-1,TRBJ1-5,ASSQIIRDRGLRQPQH
TRBV6-2/TRBV6-3,TRBJ1-5,ASSPISTSNQPQH
TRBV7-6,TRBJ2-1,ASSLGSGVYNEQF
TRBV4-1,TRBJ2-5,ASSKGQLQETQY
TRBV2,TRBJ2-1,ASRGLAADDEQF
TRBV25-1,TRBJ1-6,ASSEYGGRNSPLH
TRBV3-1/TRBV3-2,TRBJ2-3,ASSPSYWGDTDTQY
TRBV4-1,TRBJ1-2,ASSQDVKGQRPGANYGYT
TRBV7-8,TRBJ2-3,ASSFIRDTQY
TRBV18,TRBJ2-1,ASSPIRGTEQF
TRBV3-1/TRBV3-2,TRBJ1-2,ASSQAFSAAGYGYT
TRBV5-4,TRBJ1-2,ASSLDRVSNYGYT
TRBV7-2,TRBJ2-3,ASSPRAGKTDTQY
TRBV7-2,TRBJ1-3,ASSFGQGAYSGNTIY
TRBV7-8,TRBJ2-3,ASSRGLAGGLGDTQY
TRBV3-1/TRBV3-2,TRBJ1-4,ASSQGGAVEKLF
TRBV18,TRBJ1-2,ASSPDIPGYT
TRBV19,TRBJ1-1,ASSIRDNTEAF
TRBV5-1,TRBJ1-1,ASSLAGKDEAF
TRBV4-3,TRBJ1-6,ASSQTLQYSPLH
TRBV5-1,TRBJ2-4,ASTTGQGSWNIQY
TRBV5-6,TRBJ2-6,ASSLPSGANVLT
TRBV5-6,TRBJ2-5,ASSSRVGEKTQY
TRBV27,TRBJ2-2,ASSKGLAGGPGDTGELF
TRBV7-9,TRBJ1-6,ASSLVGGPNSPLH
TRBV2,TRBJ2-5,ASSGPGVATQY
TRBV28,TRBJ1-2,ASSLGGVLYGYT